One sample yielded the 28 T cell receptor beta chains listed below, sequenced in a study of human T cells and chemical hapten exposure. As for time point: patch test 1, 2 weeks after DPC sensitization. Treatment described: therapeutic diphenylcyclopropenone sensitization with weekly scalp DPC. MiXCR, applied by TCRdb to the RACE reads, yields one record per CDR3 protein. The sample lists around 100,000 distinct CDR3 sequences, approximately 10% occurring once. The sample was whole blood, taken in connection with sensitization to the hapten diphenylcyclopropenone (DPC). These receptors were obtained from a middle-aged woman with alopecia areata. Some clones in this sample may be carry-over from other donors' samples.

This clonotype was picked up many times. The chain employs TRBV29-1 and TRBJ2-7, with D possibly called TRBD1 or TRBD2 (5 bases each). CDR3 length equals 10 residues. V was pared by 7 bases and J by 9 bases, with 13 bases between. Germline assignment: CDR1 SQVTM and CDR2 ANQGSEA. The CDR3: CSARDGPQYF. The DNA for the CDR3 is TGCAGCGCCCGGGACGGACCGCAGTACTTC.

In its sample, this clonotype was seen many times. The chain carries TRBV10-3 and TRBJ1-3; tentative D call: TRBD1 (6 bases). The length of the CDR3 is 18 residues. V lost 4 bases, J lost 0 bases, and 19 bases lay in between. Germline V gene lookup returns CDR1 ENHRY and CDR2 SYGVKD. The CDR3 is CAISGSAGGRYSGNTIYF. DNA for the CDR3: TGTGCCATCAGTGGGTCCGCTGGGGGCAGGTACTCTGGAAACACCATATATTTT.

This clonotype has a count of ten or more. J is TRBJ2-5 and V is TRBV9; TRBD1 agrees at 9 bases. The CDR3 has 14 residues. CDR1 and CDR2 (germline): SGDLS, YYNGEE. Unmatched junction bases numbered 7, after V lost 5 bases and J lost 5 bases. As DNA, the CDR3 is TGTGCCAGCAGTGGGACAGGGCGAGTGGAGACCCAGTACTTC. It yields the protein CASSGTGRVETQYF.

V gene TRBV11-1 combines with J gene TRBJ1-1; weak D call: TRBD1 (5 bases). This CDR3 has 14 residues. Trimming shortened V by 5 bases and J by 6 bases, and 16 bases separated the two germline ends. Germline V gene lookup returns CDR1 SGHAT and CDR2 FQDESV (reference sequence). CDR3 sequence (DNA): TGTGCCAGCAGCCCATCAAGGGGCAAATCTGAAGCTTTCTTT. This sequence encodes CASSPSRGKSEAFF. Full variable domain (missing parts from reference TRBV11-1 and TRBJ1-1): EAEVAQSPRYKITEKSQAVAFWCDPISGHATLYWYRQILGQGPELLVQFQDESVVDDSQLPKDRFSAERLKGVDSTLKIQPAELGDSAMYLCASSPSRGKSEAFFGQGTRLTVV.

This clonotype came up a few times. The rearrangement uses TRBV27 and TRBJ2-6; D perhaps matches TRBD1 (6 bases). CDR1 and CDR2 (germline): MNHEY, SMNVEV (reference sequence). V lost 6 bases, J lost 0 bases, and 12 bases lay in between. The CDR3 covers 16 residues. The CDR3 DNA reads as TGTGCCAGCAGACCGGACAGAACCTCTGGGGCCAACGTCCTGACTTTC. Translation: CASRPDRTSGANVLTF.

In the case of this clonotype: This clone may be a read error of a much larger clone one base away. V is TRBV7-2 and J is TRBJ2-3, with D tentatively TRBD1 (5 bases). Germline assignment: CDR1 SGHTA and CDR2 FQGNSA. V lost 5 bases and J lost 1, with 13 bases in between. This CDR3 spans 15 amino acids. CDR3 loop: CASSKGARGTDTQYF. The CDR3 nucleotides read TGTGCCAGCAGCAAAGGGGCCAGGGGCACAGATACGCAGTATTTT.

V is TRBV9 and J is TRBJ2-7; D possibly corresponds to TRBD2 (6 bases). The CDR3 contains 16 residues. Trimming took off 0 bases at V and 3 bases at J, with 16 bases between the two ends. The germline V gene encodes CDR1 SGDLS and CDR2 YYNGEE. The CDR3 protein is CASSVGSGRGNYEQYF. The CDR3 DNA follows: TGTGCCAGCAGCGTAGGTTCAGGACGGGGGAACTACGAGCAGTACTTC. The full variable domain, in which reference TRBV9 and TRBJ2-7 provide the parts outside the CDR3, is DSGVTQTPKHLITATGQRVTLRCSPRSGDLSVYWYQQSLDQGLQFLIQYYNGEERAKGNILERFSAQQFPDLHSELNLSSLELGDSALYFCASSVGSGRGNYEQYFGPGTRLTVT.

This clonotype appeared many times. The genes are TRBV27 and TRBJ1-1; perhaps TRBD1 as D (5 bases). Trimming cost V 3 bases and J 8 bases, with 16 bases left between them. The CDR3 sequence is 14 residues long. Germline CDR1 is MNHEY and CDR2 is SMNVEV (reference sequence). CDR3 in DNA: TGTGCCAGCAGTTTGGGGCAGGGAGTAGGGGAAGCTTTCTTT. Translation gives CASSLGQGVGEAFF.

This clonotype was counted many times. The chain combines TRBV11-2 with TRBJ2-5, with 7 bases matching TRBD2. V was pared by 6 bases and J by 2 bases, with 9 bases of the junction left unmatched. Germline loops: CDR1 SGHAT, CDR2 FQNNGV. The CDR3 is 15 residues long. CDR3 region: CASRGPGGGQETQYF. The CDR3 DNA is TGTGCCAGCAGGGGACCGGGAGGCGGTCAAGAGACCCAGTACTTC.

The chain recombines TRBV6-6 with TRBJ2-4; the D gene is possibly TRBD1 (8 bases). The ends were cut back, 5 bases at V and 7 bases at J, with 18 bases in the middle. Per germline, CDR1 MNHNY and CDR2 SVGAGI (reference sequence). CDR3 length equals 15 residues. The CDR3 is CASSIPQQGGNIQYF. The DNA for the CDR3 is TGTGCCAGCAGTATACCCCAACAGGGGGGGAACATTCAGTACTTC.

This clonotype has a count of ten or more. The rearrangement uses TRBV7-2 and TRBJ2-3; D is uncertain. Germline assignment: CDR1 SGHTA and CDR2 FQGNSA. The CDR3 spans 13 residues. The V and J ends lost 4 bases and 4 bases respectively, with 9 bases between them. The CDR3 bases are TGTGCCAGCAGCTCTAGTAGGGCAGATACGCAGTATTTT. Protein product: CASSSSRADTQYF.

This clonotype has a count of ten or more. The chain recombines TRBV29-1 with TRBJ1-1; no clear D. CDR1 and CDR2 from the germline V gene are SQVTM and ANQGSEA. V lost 4 bases and J lost 2, with 5 bases in between. The CDR3 extends over 11 amino acids. This chain's CDR3 is CSVVANTEAFF. CDR3 bases: TGCAGCGTTGTGGCTAACACTGAAGCTTTCTTT.

J is TRBJ1-2 and V is TRBV12-3 or TRBV12-4, with D possibly being TRBD1 (5 bases). CDR3 length: 14 residues. Trimming removed 7 bases at V and 4 bases at J, with 16 bases between. The CDR3 spells CASTHGGGGYGYTF. CDR3 coding DNA: TGTGCCAGCACCCACGGGGGGGGAGGCTATGGCTACACCTTC.

The sample holds a few counts of this clonotype. The chain uses TRBV27 and TRBJ2-7, with D tentatively TRBD2 (5 bases). Germline V CDR1 and CDR2: MNHEY, SMNVEV (reference sequence). V lost 8 bases and J 4 bases, leaving 12 bases between the germline ends. The CDR3 is 12 residues long. The CDR3 reads CASAGPNYEQYF. The CDR3 bases are TGTGCCAGCGCGGGTCCGAATTACGAGCAGTACTTC.

This clonotype was observed at least ten times. This sequence joins TRBV29-1 and TRBJ2-7; no reliable D call. Germline CDR1 reads SQVTM; CDR2 reads ANQGSEA. This CDR3 has 11 residues. Trimming removed 4 bases from V and 9 bases from J, with 13 bases in between. The DNA for the CDR3 is TGCAGCGTTGGATGGAATGGCGTGCAGTACTTC. It codes for CSVGWNGVQYF.

The CDR3 sequence: CASSLIPRGAGANVLTF. The CDR3 region has the DNA TGTGCCAGCAGTCTCATTCCCCGGGGGGCTGGGGCCAACGTCCTGACTTTC. The J gene is TRBJ2-6, the V gene TRBV28; 7 nucleotides line up with TRBD2. The CDR3 is made up of 17 amino acids. Trimming cost V 5 bases and J 2 bases; bases outside gene matches: 9. Per germline, CDR1 MDHEN and CDR2 SYDVKM.

This clonotype was seen repeatedly, ten times or more. The chain is built from TRBV30 and TRBJ2-1; D possibly corresponds to TRBD1 (6 bases). Germline CDR1 is GTSNPN and CDR2 is SVGIG (reference sequence). The CDR3 is 18 amino acids. Between the trimmed V and J ends, which lost 8 bases and 0 bases, there was a span of 26 bases. The CDR3, as DNA: TGTGCCAGAGAAAGAGGACAGAGTTTCTCTAGCTCCTACAATGAGCAGTTCTTC. Encoded protein: CARERGQSFSSSYNEQFF. The full variable domain, with the rest looked up from reference TRBV30 and TRBJ2-1, is SQTIHQWPATLVQPVGSPLSLECTVEGTSNPNLYWYRQAAGRGLQLLFYSVGIGQISSEVPQNLSASRPQDRQFILSSKKLLLSDSGFYLCARERGQSFSSSYNEQFFGPGTRLTVL.

This clonotype showed up many times. This chain connects TRBV2 to TRBJ1-5, with 8 bases identical to TRBD1. After removal of 4 bases from V and 8 bases from J, the junction contained 4 bases not matched to a gene. The CDR3 is 13 amino acids. The germline CDR1 and CDR2 sequences are SNHLY and FYNNEI. The CDR3: CASSVQGEKPQHF. The CDR3 DNA is TGTGCCAGCAGTGTACAGGGGGAGAAGCCCCAGCATTTT.

This clonotype has only one observation. The V gene is TRBV15, the J gene TRBJ2-7; D may be TRBD2 (6 bases). Germline assignment: CDR1 LNHNV and CDR2 YYDKDF (reference sequence). The germline V and J ends were trimmed by 2 bases and 4 bases, with 18 bases remaining between them. The CDR3 is 16 residues long. The chain's CDR3 is CATSRNNPGLVYEQYF. The CDR3 nucleotides read TGTGCCACCAGCAGAAACAATCCGGGACTTGTATACGAGCAGTACTTC.

V is TRBV27 and J is TRBJ2-7, with TRBD2 matching 10 bases. Per the germline V gene, CDR1 is MNHEY and CDR2 is SMNVEV (reference sequence). Trimming at V came to 4 bases and at J to 4 bases, leaving 10 bases not matched to a gene. The CDR3 covers 16 residues. CDR3 region: CASSSPRLAGQYEQYF. The CDR3 nucleotides read TGTGCCAGCAGTTCACCGCGACTAGCGGGCCAGTACGAGCAGTACTTC.

This clonotype was counted only a few times. This chain connects TRBV3-2 to TRBJ2-7; the tabulated D call, TRBD1, remains unverified against the DNA. TRBV3-2 is a known pseudogene. This CDR3 comprises 16 residues. CDR3 amino acids: CASSHARAQVFGEQYF. The DNA of the CDR3 is TGTGCCAGCAGCCATGCCAGGGCGCAGGTGTTTGGAGAGCAGTACTTC.

In this sample, this clonotype turned up many times. The rearrangement joins TRBV5-5 to TRBJ1-2; maybe TRBD1 (5 bases). V gave up 0 bases and J gave up 8 bases, with 23 bases separating them. This CDR3 is built from 17 residues. Germline loops: CDR1 SGHKS, CDR2 YYEKEE (reference sequence). Written as DNA, the CDR3 is TGTGCCAGCAGCTTGGTGGGGCAGGGCGCCGCTTTCCGGGGCTACACCTTC. Its protein is CASSLVGQGAAFRGYTF.

This clonotype came up a few times. V gene TRBV18 combines with J gene TRBJ2-1; D is ambiguous. There are 10 residues in the CDR3. From germline, CDR1 is KGHSH and CDR2 LQKENI. Trimming left V 8 bases short and J 5 bases short, with 4 bases between. The CDR3 DNA follows: TGTGCCAGCGCTGACAATGAGCAGTTCTTC. Its protein product is CASADNEQFF.

This clonotype was recorded a few times. This chain joins TRBV10-2 and TRBJ1-6; D unresolved. V gave up 6 bases and J gave up 6 bases, with 12 bases separating them. Germline values: CDR1 WSHSY, CDR2 SAAADI. The CDR3 is 14 residues long. Here the CDR3 DNA reads TGCGCCAGCAGAGCCCCGGGCGTTAATTCACCCCTCCACTTT. Protein sequence: CASRAPGVNSPLHF.

The sample holds many counts of this clonotype. The chain has TRBV6-1 and TRBJ2-7; D might be TRBD1 (6 bases). V dropped 0 bases and J dropped 4 bases, with 13 bases sitting between them. CDR3 length: 15 amino acids. Germline V CDR1 and CDR2: MNHNS, SASEGT. DNA of the CDR3: TGTGCCAGCAGTGAAGCGCTAGGACAGCCTTACGAGCAGTACTTC. It yields the protein CASSEALGQPYEQYF.

This clonotype turned up a few times. The chain has TRBV4-3 and TRBJ1-1, with 7 bases lining up with TRBD1. Germline trimming cut 4 bases from V and 3 bases from J; bases unmatched to any gene: 5. The CDR3 is 14 amino acids. The germline V gene encodes CDR1 LGHNA and CDR2 YSLEER. The CDR3 loop reads CASSLSGQDTEAFF. The CDR3 region has the DNA TGCGCCAGCAGCCTCTCTGGACAGGACACTGAAGCTTTCTTT.

This clonotype turned up a few times. The chain couples TRBV9 to TRBJ2-3; D call uncertain. Deletions cut 0 bases from V and 2 bases from J, with 10 bases between. The CDR3 sequence is 15 residues long. From germline, CDR1 is SGDLS and CDR2 YYNGEE. The CDR3: CASSVASRPTDTQYF. The CDR3 DNA reads as TGTGCCAGCAGCGTAGCTAGTCGCCCCACAGATACGCAGTATTTT.

This clonotype showed up just a few times. CDR3 sequence (DNA): TGTGCCAGCAGCGAGTTTTCCGGCCCTAAGGGAGAGACCCAGTACTTC. Its translation: CASSEFSGPKGETQYF. The chain has TRBV7-9 and TRBJ2-5; no reliable D call. V was cut by 5 bases and J by 4 bases, with 20 bases left in between. Germline V gives CDR1 SEHNR, CDR2 FQNEAQ (reference sequence). CDR3 length equals 16 residues.